This TCR beta chain comes out of a study of vaccination effects on CD4 cells after COVID-19. Points on this clone: The antigen is not known.

The assay was immunoSEQ multiplex PCR, and TCRdb's table has in-frame clones only and misses some. The sample includes fewer than 70,000 clones, about 80% of them seen just once. CD4+ T cells specific for antigen were expanded with viral peptide pools by the ViraFEST assay before sequencing. Following an approximately ten-day culture, CD4+ T cells were purified. Recipients of the vaccine had no prior SARS-CoV-2 infection and negative nucleocapsid antibodies. Every well housed 1.5 million to 2 million PBMC, which grew in culture alongside around 10 IU/ml IL-2 and around 9.8 ug/ml peptides. Cells had half their medium changed to IL-2 medium on days 3 and 7. Overall study results and limits: Cross-reaction with common cold coronaviruses was seen in only 1 of 255 vaccine-induced clones from healthy vaccinees. Late in the post-vaccination period, infection-induced and vaccine-induced clones underwent marked clonal contraction.

The V gene lost 7 bases and the J gene lost 2 bases, with 14 bases spanning the gap. Germline V CDR1 and CDR2: MNHEY, SVGAGI. The CDR3 runs to 14 residues. This sequence joins TRBV6-5 and TRBJ1-1; D unresolved. The source of this sequence is a human donor who received a COVID-19 vaccine. The sample consisted of CD4+ T cells from PBMCs cultured with SARS-CoV-2 spike peptides, taken before COVID-19 vaccination. Here the CDR3 reads CASIGGRTNTEAFF. The CDR3 DNA follows: TGTGCCAGCATTGGAGGCAGAACAAACACTGAAGCTTTCTTT.